These 23 T cell receptor beta chains came from one sample sequenced in a study of T cells in Graves' hyperthyroidism and ophthalmopathy. From RNA transcripts, TCR beta CDR3 regions were amplified. In the first-round RT-PCR of the TCR CDR3, the HTBI primer set was used. TCRdb processed the multiplex PCR reads anew with MiXCR; each CDR3 protein has one entry. Seen here are about 590,000 distinct CDR3 sequences, 15% to 19% observed once, and the top ten hold roughly 7.3%. The material sequenced was blood. The receptors were gathered from a woman aged 25 to 39 with Graves' hyperthyroidism.

In its sample, this clonotype was seen many times. This chain uses TRBV12-3 or TRBV12-4 with TRBJ2-2; 7 bases match TRBD2. This CDR3 comprises 18 residues. The junction had 19 bases not matched to a gene; V was cut back by 8 bases and J by 4 bases. The CDR3 is CASGGGSLGGRGTGELFF. The CDR3 bases are TGTGCCAGCGGGGGGGGGTCCCTGGGCGGGAGAGGCACCGGGGAGCTGTTTTTT.

This clonotype was recorded a few times. A junction boundary mismatches the germline segment, possibly from a read error. J is TRBJ2-5 and V is TRBV7-7; 10 bases map to TRBD2. The CDR3 consists of 15 residues. Per the germline V gene, CDR1 is SSHAT and CDR2 is FNYEAQ (reference sequence). CDR3 loop: CASSPQAGGLETQYF. Written as DNA, the CDR3 is TGTGCTAGCAGCCCCCAAGCGGGAGGGCTGGAGACCCAGTACTTC.

This clonotype has more than one count but fewer than ten. This chain links TRBV4-1 with TRBJ1-1; no firm D call. The CDR3 sequence is 16 residues long. Per the germline V gene, CDR1 is MGHRA and CDR2 is YSYEKL. The germline V and J ends were trimmed by 1 base and 4 bases, with 16 bases remaining between them. This CDR3 reads CASSQVRRPQSTEAFF. CDR3 in DNA: TGCGCCAGCAGCCAAGTTAGGAGGCCTCAGAGCACTGAAGCTTTCTTT.

This clonotype was counted a few times. With a much larger clone just one base away, this may be a read error. The V gene is TRBV2, the J gene TRBJ2-7; 10 bases are shared with TRBD1. The J call could be wrong; TRBJ2-1 is a better fit for the DNA end. Germline-derived CDR1 and CDR2 are SNHLY and FYNNEI. The length of the CDR3 is 15 residues. DNA of the CDR3: TGTGCCAGCAGTGAAACAGGACAGGGGGACTACGAGCAGTTCTTC. Its protein is CASSETGQGDYEQFF.

This clonotype showed up just once. The CDR3 nucleotides are TGTGCCAGTAGTATGAGAGCGCGTGAGCAGTTCTTC. It yields the protein CASSMRAREQFF. The chain employs TRBV19 and TRBJ2-1; no clear D gene. The V gene's germline CDR1 is LNHDA and CDR2 SQIVND (reference sequence). Between the trimmed V and J ends, which lost 3 bases and 9 bases, there was a span of 9 bases. The CDR3 is 12 residues long.

This clonotype turned up a few times. J is TRBJ2-7 and V is TRBV9; the D gene is possibly TRBD2 (7 bases). Germline V CDR1 and CDR2: SGDLS, YYNGEE. There are 15 residues in the CDR3. V dropped 7 bases and J dropped 2 bases, with 19 bases sitting between them. In DNA form, the CDR3 reads TGTGCCAGCGCCGGGGGGATTGGGGGCCCCTACGAGCAGTACTTC. This gives the protein CASAGGIGGPYEQYF.

This clonotype was observed at least ten times. The chain carries TRBV6-1 and TRBJ1-2, with TRBD1 matching over 7 bases. The ends lost 6 bases at V and 4 bases at J; junction bases unmatched: 8. The length of the CDR3 is 14 residues. Germline V CDR1 and CDR2: MNHNS, SASEGT. In nucleotides, the CDR3 is TGTGCCAGCAGAGACATCCGGGACAGCTATGGCTACACCTTC. Its protein is CASRDIRDSYGYTF.

This clonotype was counted many times. The rearrangement joins TRBV6-1 to TRBJ1-1; D is perhaps TRBD1 (5 bases). Per germline, CDR1 MNHNS and CDR2 SASEGT. The V end was cut by 6 bases, the J end by 3 bases, with 20 bases between. The CDR3 spans 16 residues. The CDR3 loop is CASSPWRGRGDTEAFF. DNA of the CDR3: TGTGCCAGCAGCCCGTGGAGGGGCCGGGGGGACACTGAAGCTTTCTTT.

This clonotype was seen a handful of times. The V and J genes are TRBV7-9 and TRBJ1-1; D unclear. The V gene's germline CDR1 is SEHNR and CDR2 FQNEAQ (reference sequence). The V end lost 4 bases, the J end lost 2 bases, and 11 bases lay between the germline ends. The CDR3 sequence is 14 residues long. For the CDR3, the DNA is TGTGCCAGCAGCTCCTCAACGAGAAACACTGAAGCTTTCTTT. Amino acid sequence: CASSSSTRNTEAFF. The full variable domain, in which reference TRBV7-9 and TRBJ1-1 provide the parts outside the CDR3, is DTGVSQNPRHKITKRGQNVTFRCDPISEHNRLYWYRQTLGQGPEFLTYFQNEAQLEKSRLLSDRFSAERPKGSFSTLEIQRTEQGDSAMYLCASSSSTRNTEAFFGQGTRLTVV.

This clonotype was seen many times. This rearrangement joins TRBV12-3 or TRBV12-4 to TRBJ2-7, with D possibly matching TRBD2 (6 bases). CDR3 length: 13 amino acids. V was clipped by 8 bases and J by 0 bases, with 11 bases between them. CDR3 in amino acids: CASGTLRSYEQYF. CDR3 sequence (DNA): TGTGCCAGCGGGACTCTTCGCTCCTACGAGCAGTACTTC.

This clonotype has a count of ten or more. This chain links TRBV11-2 with TRBJ2-1; D remains ambiguous. Germline CDR1 SGHAT, CDR2 FQNNGV. The CDR3 is made up of 14 amino acids. V lost 0 bases, J lost 8 bases, and 11 bases lay in between. The CDR3 is CASSLDTANDEQFF. CDR3 bases: TGTGCCAGCAGCTTAGATACAGCGAACGATGAGCAGTTCTTC.

The sample holds a few counts of this clonotype. The rearrangement links TRBV6-1 to TRBJ2-7; 11 nucleotides match TRBD2. The V gene end was trimmed by 10 bases and the J gene end by 3 bases; junction bases not matched to a gene: 20. The CDR3 consists of 18 residues. Germline CDR1 reads MNHNS; CDR2 reads SASEGT. The CDR3 loop is CATKGIGRGLADNYEQYF. The CDR3 nucleotides read TGTGCCACCAAGGGTATTGGGAGGGGACTAGCGGATAACTACGAGCAGTACTTC.

This clonotype was picked up many times. The rearrangement uses TRBV3-1 and TRBJ2-7, with a weak D call TRBD2 (6 bases). Trimming stripped 4 bases from V and 6 bases from J, with 19 bases between. There are 15 residues in the CDR3. CDR1 is LGHDT and CDR2 is YNNKEL in the germline V gene (reference sequence). The CDR3, as DNA: TGTGCCAGCAGCCCGCTACCGGGACTGCCCGGCGAGCAGTACTTC. Translating it yields CASSPLPGLPGEQYF.

This clonotype was observed at least ten times. This may arise from a read error, as a much more abundant clone is one base away. V usage is TRBV7-9 and J usage is TRBJ2-1, with 10 bases fitting TRBD2. In germline, CDR1 is SEHNR, CDR2 FQNEAQ (reference sequence). Germline trimming cut 6 bases from V and 4 bases from J; bases unmatched to any gene: 6. The CDR3 contains 15 residues. CDR3 region: CASSFGTSVYNEQFF. The DNA for the CDR3 is TGTGCCAGCAGTTTCGGGACTAGCGTATACAATGAGCAGTTCTTC.

This clonotype was counted at least ten times. The chain carries TRBV6-1 and TRBJ2-3; the match to TRBD2 covers 15 bases. The germline V gene has CDR1 MNHNS and CDR2 SASEGT. The CDR3 has 20 amino acids. V was clipped by 5 bases and J by 3 bases; unmatched bases: 15. CDR3 sequence: CASSYGLAGGIFVGTDTQYF. CDR3 DNA: TGTGCCAGCAGTTATGGACTAGCGGGAGGGATTTTCGTGGGGACAGATACGCAGTATTTT.

This clonotype showed up many times. CDR3 region: CASSSGQLAVTDTQYF. In nucleotides, the CDR3 is TGTGCCAGCAGTTCAGGACAACTAGCGGTCACAGATACGCAGTATTTT. V is TRBV28 and J is TRBJ2-3; 8 bases line up with TRBD2. This CDR3 spans 16 amino acids. Germline CDR1 and CDR2: MDHEN and SYDVKM. Unmatched junction bases numbered 8, after V lost 4 bases and J lost 2 bases.

This clonotype was counted many times. The chain carries TRBV20-1 and TRBJ2-1; TRBD2 aligns across 9 bases. CDR3 length: 14 residues. The germline gives CDR1 DFQATT, CDR2 SNEGSKA (reference sequence). V was clipped by 2 bases and J by 8 bases; unmatched bases: 7. The CDR3 loop reads CSARTSGQTHEQFF. CDR3 bases: TGCAGTGCTAGAACTAGCGGGCAAACCCATGAGCAGTTCTTC.

This clonotype was seen ten or more times. The chain couples TRBV7-9 to TRBJ2-7, with TRBD1 identical over 8 bases. The CDR3 runs to 16 residues. Germline lookup yields CDR1 SEHNR and CDR2 FQNEAQ (reference sequence). The junction had 9 bases not matched to a gene; V was cut back by 2 bases and J by 3 bases. CDR3 in DNA: TGTGCCAGCAGCTTACCCCCCAGGACAGGGATCTACGAGCAGTACTTC. Protein sequence: CASSLPPRTGIYEQYF.

This clonotype was observed at least ten times. The rearrangement links TRBV14 to TRBJ1-1; TRBD1 matches at 8 bases. The CDR3 is 14 residues long. Trimming at V came to 0 bases and at J to 6 bases, leaving 3 bases not matched to a gene. CDR1 and CDR2 (germline): SGHDN, FVKESK. CDR3 loop: CASSQDRTGPEAFF. CDR3 sequence (DNA): TGTGCCAGCAGCCAAGATCGGACAGGGCCTGAAGCTTTCTTT.

The chain is built from TRBV6-1 and TRBJ2-6, with TRBD1 as a possible D gene (6 bases). V was clipped by 6 bases and J by 2 bases, with 17 bases between them. The CDR3 covers 17 residues. Germline lookup yields CDR1 MNHNS and CDR2 SASEGT. Here the CDR3 reads CASSLTPDSPGANVLTF. CDR3 in DNA: TGTGCCAGCAGCCTTACCCCGGACAGCCCTGGGGCCAACGTCCTGACTTTC.

The table lists this clonotype with many counts. The chain couples TRBV29-1 to TRBJ1-2; TRBD1 matches at 10 bases. The germline V gene encodes CDR1 SQVTM and CDR2 ANQGSEA. Germline trimming cut 1 base from V and 4 bases from J; bases unmatched to any gene: 6. The CDR3 totals 15 residues. The CDR3 DNA reads TGCAGCGTTGAAGGGACAGGGGGAAGAATCTATGGCTACACCTTC. Residues: CSVEGTGGRIYGYTF.

This clonotype was counted many times. The chain is built from TRBV7-2 and TRBJ2-5; D remains ambiguous. Germline V gene sequence: CDR1 SGHTA, CDR2 FQGNSA. V was cut by 2 bases and J by 4 bases, with 11 bases left in between. CDR3 length equals 14 residues. The CDR3 DNA is TGTGCCAGCAGCTTACCCGGGTTCGGAGAGACCCAGTACTTC. Translating it yields CASSLPGFGETQYF. Variable domain in full (rest from reference TRBV7-2 and TRBJ2-5): GAGVSQSPSNKVTEKGKDVELRCDPISGHTALYWYRQSLGQGLEFLIYFQGNSAPDKSGLPSDRFSAERTGGSVSTLTIQRTQQEDSAVYLCASSLPGFGETQYFGPGTRLLVL.

The V gene is TRBV6-5, the J gene TRBJ1-5; possible D gene TRBD1, 6 bases. The germline gives CDR1 MNHEY, CDR2 SVGAGI. Deletions cut 2 bases from V and 1 base from J, with 12 bases between. This CDR3 is 16 amino acids long. CDR3 bases: TGTGCCAGCAGTTACACAACAGGGCAGAGCAATCAGCCCCAGCATTTT. It codes for CASSYTTGQSNQPQHF.